A single sample gave rise to the 20 T cell receptor beta chains below, sequenced in a study of naive and memory T cell subsets. The beta constant-region primer was an equimolar mix of two oligonucleotides covering TRBC1 and TRBC2. Ligated cDNA was amplified by four rounds of PCR with nested alpha and beta constant-region primers and SP2. Each CDR3 protein gets one entry after TCRdb re-called the UMI-ligation and nested PCR reads with MiXCR. The sample contains 100,000 to 150,000 distinct CDR3 sequences, 36% of which appear only once. Sequenced: central memory CD4+ T cells from blood. The receptors were sampled from a human donor in good health.

This clonotype appeared many times. The V call is TRBV6-6, the J call TRBJ2-1; TRBD2 matches at 7 bases. J lost 5 bases, V lost 7 bases, and 14 bases had no gene match. The CDR3 contains 16 residues. The germline gives CDR1 MNHNY, CDR2 SVGAGI (reference sequence). CDR3 coding DNA: TGTGCCAGCATAAGTTGGAACGGGAGGCAGAACAATGAGCAGTTCTTC. It translates to CASISWNGRQNNEQFF.

This clonotype has a count of ten or more. The rearrangement links TRBV5-4 to TRBJ2-7; TRBD1 matches at 8 bases. This CDR3 has 16 residues. With V trimmed by 4 bases and J by 2 bases, 11 bases remained unmatched. Germline CDR1 and CDR2: SGHNT and YYREEE (reference sequence). The CDR3, as DNA: TGTGCCAGCAGCGGCACAGGGGGGAACTTCGCCTACGAGCAGTACTTC. Translated: CASSGTGGNFAYEQYF.

V usage is TRBV3-1 and J usage is TRBJ2-3; D is unresolved. CDR3 size: 12 residues. The germline V gene has CDR1 LGHDT and CDR2 YNNKEL (reference sequence). Between the trimmed V and J ends, which lost 6 bases and 4 bases, there was a span of 8 bases. DNA for the CDR3: TGTGCCAGCAGTCCCGACCCAGATACGCAGTATTTT. Protein product: CASSPDPDTQYF.

V usage is TRBV19 and J usage is TRBJ1-2, with D possibly matching TRBD1 (5 bases). CDR3 length equals 17 residues. The germline V gene has CDR1 LNHDA and CDR2 SQIVND (reference sequence). V was pared by 7 bases and J by 0 bases, with 21 bases between. CDR3 residues: CASIPKGTGRANYGYTF. The DNA for the CDR3 is TGTGCCAGTATCCCCAAGGGGACGGGCCGAGCTAACTATGGCTACACCTTC.

This clonotype appeared a few times. The chain carries TRBV6-5 and TRBJ1-6; TRBD1 is a possible D gene (6 bases). There are 13 residues in the CDR3. V was trimmed by 5 bases and J by 8 bases, leaving 10 bases between them. In germline, CDR1 is MNHEY, CDR2 SVGAGI. CDR3 in DNA: TGTGCCAGCAGTGCTGCAGGGGATTCACCCCTCCACTTT. Its protein is CASSAAGDSPLHF.

The J gene is TRBJ2-1, the V gene TRBV6-6, with TRBD2 identical over 14 bases. CDR1 MNHNY and CDR2 SVGAGI come from the germline V gene (reference sequence). The CDR3 is made up of 15 amino acids. The V and J ends lost 6 bases and 9 bases, in that order; junction bases with no gene match: 7. CDR3: CASRKTSGRAGEQFF. CDR3 DNA: TGTGCCAGCAGGAAGACTAGCGGGAGGGCCGGTGAGCAGTTCTTC.

The chain joins TRBV6-6 to TRBJ1-1; D gene unclear. The V and J ends lost 8 bases and 7 bases respectively, with 17 bases between them. The CDR3 has 13 residues. The germline gives CDR1 MNHNY, CDR2 SVGAGI (reference sequence). As DNA, the CDR3 is TGTGCCAGCCCCCCACCAGGTATCGGTGAAGCTTTCTTT. This encodes CASPPPGIGEAFF.

This rearrangement joins TRBV6-2 or TRBV6-3 to TRBJ2-3, with D possibly TRBD2 on 6 matching bases. Per germline, CDR1 MNHEY and CDR2 SVGEGT. V was clipped by 6 bases and J by 2 bases, with 18 bases between them. The CDR3 spans 16 residues. The CDR3 DNA reads TGTGCCAGCAGGCCGGGACTCGAGCACTTCACAGATACGCAGTATTTT. It specifies CASRPGLEHFTDTQYF.

The J gene is TRBJ2-5, the V gene TRBV7-2; D gene uncertain. Between the trimmed V and J ends, which lost 3 bases and 4 bases, there was a span of 9 bases. Germline values: CDR1 SGHTA, CDR2 FQGNSA. This CDR3 spans 13 amino acids. The CDR3, as DNA: TGTGCCAGCAGCTTTTCGACTGGAGAGACCCAGTACTTC. Protein product: CASSFSTGETQYF.

The table lists this clonotype with a few counts. The chain is built from TRBV7-2 and TRBJ2-2; 9 nucleotides match TRBD1. Germline CDR1 and CDR2: SGHTA and FQGNSA. V gave up 5 bases and J gave up 3 bases; unmatched junction bases: 4. This CDR3 spans 15 amino acids. CDR3 loop: CASSPTGGYTGELFF. The CDR3 nucleotides are TGTGCCAGCAGCCCGACAGGGGGATACACCGGGGAGCTGTTTTTT. Supplemented by reference TRBV7-2 and TRBJ2-2, the full variable domain reads GAGVSQSPSNKVTEKGKDVELRCDPISGHTALYWYRQSLGQGLEFLIYFQGNSAPDKSGLPSDRFSAERTGGSVSTLTIQRTQQEDSAVYLCASSPTGGYTGELFFGEGSRLTVL.

The chain has TRBV20-1 and TRBJ2-7; 9 bases align to TRBD2. The trim removed 1 base at V and 5 bases at J, leaving 12 bases unmatched. Looked up from germline, CDR1 is DFQATT and CDR2 is SNEGSKA (reference sequence). This CDR3 is 16 amino acids long. In DNA, the CDR3 is TGCAGTGCTAGAGTGCGGGAGGGCCTAGGTTACGACGAGCAGTACTTC. Protein: CSARVREGLGYDEQYF.

V is TRBV3-1 and J is TRBJ1-4; perhaps TRBD1 as D (5 bases). The CDR3 spans 16 residues. Between the trimmed V and J ends, which lost 4 bases and 8 bases, there was a span of 20 bases. Germline V gene lookup returns CDR1 LGHDT and CDR2 YNNKEL (reference sequence). CDR3: CASSLRGQGRLEKLFF. The CDR3 DNA reads TGTGCCAGCAGCCTGCGGGGCCAAGGGCGGTTGGAAAAACTGTTTTTT.

The rearrangement links TRBV14 to TRBJ2-1; 8 bases map to TRBD2. The CDR3 is made up of 17 amino acids. Trimming cost V 1 base and J 4 bases; bases outside gene matches: 9. CDR1 and CDR2 from the germline V gene are SGHDN and FVKESK. The CDR3 DNA reads as TGTGCCAGCAGCCAAGTGCCGGGGGGACTAGGGTACAATGAGCAGTTCTTC. The encoded protein is CASSQVPGGLGYNEQFF.

With respect to this clonotype: One end of the junction is discordant with germline, which a read error may explain. The V call is TRBV5-1, the J call TRBJ2-7, with 7 bases matching TRBD2. Germline V gene lookup returns CDR1 SGHRS and CDR2 YFSETQ. This CDR3 comprises 15 residues. CDR3 nucleotides: TGCGCCAGCAGTATTTCCCTAGCGGCAAACGTACAGAGCAACTTC. This encodes CASSISLAANVQSNF.

This clonotype was recorded a few times. This chain uses TRBV24-1 with TRBJ2-2; TRBD1 is a possible D gene (6 bases). The CDR3 loop spans 16 amino acids. Germline CDR1 KGHDR, CDR2 SFDVKD. Trimming took off 7 bases at V and 3 bases at J, with 17 bases between the two ends. The CDR3 here is CATSPFRGSDTGELFF. Written as DNA, the CDR3 is TGTGCCACCAGCCCCTTTAGGGGGTCGGACACCGGGGAGCTGTTTTTT.

V gene TRBV9 combines with J gene TRBJ2-7; TRBD1 aligns across 8 bases. The CDR3 covers 15 residues. The ends lost 4 bases at V and 2 bases at J; junction bases unmatched: 8. The germline CDR1 and CDR2 sequences are SGDLS and YYNGEE. The CDR3 here is CASSPWETGAYEQYF. DNA of the CDR3: TGTGCCAGCAGCCCGTGGGAGACAGGGGCCTACGAGCAGTACTTC.

This clonotype was seen only a few times. This chain joins TRBV5-1 and TRBJ2-6; D unclear. This CDR3 spans 18 amino acids. Trimming took 0 bases from V and 0 from J, leaving 13 bases between them. Germline V CDR1 and CDR2: SGHRS, YFSETQ. CDR3: CASSLDSLTTSGANVLTF. The CDR3 DNA follows: TGCGCCAGCAGCTTGGATTCACTAACTACCTCTGGGGCCAACGTCCTGACTTTC.

The rearrangement joins TRBV5-1 to TRBJ2-1, with 10 positions matching TRBD2. The CDR3 consists of 16 residues. The junction had 5 bases not matched to a gene; V was cut back by 0 bases and J by 5 bases. Germline V gene data show CDR1 as SGHRS and CDR2 as YFSETQ. CDR3 in amino acids: CASSLELAGINNEQFF. CDR3 coding DNA: TGCGCCAGCAGCTTGGAACTAGCGGGAATTAACAATGAGCAGTTCTTC.

This sequence joins TRBV18 and TRBJ2-1, with a weak D call TRBD2 (5 bases). This CDR3 comprises 15 residues. The germline V gene encodes CDR1 KGHSH and CDR2 LQKENI. Trimming shortened V by 3 bases and J by 9 bases, and 18 bases separated the two germline ends. The CDR3 DNA is TGTGCCAGCTCACCCCGACAAAATTTAGGAGGTGAGCAGTTCTTC. Encoded protein: CASSPRQNLGGEQFF.

J is TRBJ1-4 and V is TRBV28; D is uncertain. CDR3 length: 15 amino acids. V dropped 3 bases and J dropped 8 bases, with 16 bases sitting between them. Germline loops: CDR1 MDHEN, CDR2 SYDVKM. CDR3 loop: CASSFEATGSEKLFF. The CDR3 DNA follows: TGTGCCAGCAGTTTTGAAGCGACTGGCTCCGAAAAACTGTTTTTT.